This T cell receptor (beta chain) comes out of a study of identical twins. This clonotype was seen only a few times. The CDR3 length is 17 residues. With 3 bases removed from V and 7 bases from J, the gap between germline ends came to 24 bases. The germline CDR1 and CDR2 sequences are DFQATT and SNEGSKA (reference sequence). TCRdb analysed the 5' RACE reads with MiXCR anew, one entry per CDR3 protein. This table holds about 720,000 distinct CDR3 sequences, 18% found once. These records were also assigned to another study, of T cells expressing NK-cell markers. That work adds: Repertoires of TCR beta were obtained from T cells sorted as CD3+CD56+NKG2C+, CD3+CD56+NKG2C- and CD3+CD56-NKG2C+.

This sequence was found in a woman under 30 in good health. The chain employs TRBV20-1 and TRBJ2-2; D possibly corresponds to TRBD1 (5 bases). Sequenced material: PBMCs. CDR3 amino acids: CSASGQGAGPKGGELFF. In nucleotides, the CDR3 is TGCAGTGCTAGTGGGCAGGGTGCCGGTCCCAAAGGCGGGGAGCTGTTTTTT.